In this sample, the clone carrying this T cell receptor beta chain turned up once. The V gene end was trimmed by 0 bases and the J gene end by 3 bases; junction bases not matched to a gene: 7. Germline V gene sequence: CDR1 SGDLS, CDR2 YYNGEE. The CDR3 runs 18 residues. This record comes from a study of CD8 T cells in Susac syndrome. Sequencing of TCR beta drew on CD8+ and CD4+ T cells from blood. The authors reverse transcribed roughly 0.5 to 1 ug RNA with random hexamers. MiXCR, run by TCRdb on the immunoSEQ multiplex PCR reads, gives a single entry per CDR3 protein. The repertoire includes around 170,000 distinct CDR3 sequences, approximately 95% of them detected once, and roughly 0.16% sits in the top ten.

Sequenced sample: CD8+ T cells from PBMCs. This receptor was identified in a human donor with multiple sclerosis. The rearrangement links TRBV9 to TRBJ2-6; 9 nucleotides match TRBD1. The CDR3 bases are TGTGCCAGCAGCGTAGCTACAGGGGGCTGGTTTGGGGCCAACGTCCTGACTTTC. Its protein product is CASSVATGGWFGANVLTF. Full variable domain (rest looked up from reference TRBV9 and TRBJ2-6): DSGVTQTPKHLITATGQRVTLRCSPRSGDLSVYWYQQSLDQGLQFLIQYYNGEERAKGNILERFSAQQFPDLHSELNLSSLELGDSALYFCASSVATGGWFGANVLTFGAGSRLTVL.